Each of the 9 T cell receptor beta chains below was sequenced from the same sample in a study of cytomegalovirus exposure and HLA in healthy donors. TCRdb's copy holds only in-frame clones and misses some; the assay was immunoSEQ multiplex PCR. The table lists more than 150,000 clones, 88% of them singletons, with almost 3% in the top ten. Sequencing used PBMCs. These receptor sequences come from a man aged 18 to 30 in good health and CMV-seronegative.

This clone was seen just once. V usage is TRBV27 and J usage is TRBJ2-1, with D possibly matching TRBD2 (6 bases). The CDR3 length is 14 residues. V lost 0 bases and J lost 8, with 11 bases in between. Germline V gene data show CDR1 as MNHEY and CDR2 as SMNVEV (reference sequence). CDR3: CASSLSVSGDEQFF. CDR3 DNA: TGTGCCAGCAGTTTATCGGTATCGGGGGATGAGCAGTTCTTC.

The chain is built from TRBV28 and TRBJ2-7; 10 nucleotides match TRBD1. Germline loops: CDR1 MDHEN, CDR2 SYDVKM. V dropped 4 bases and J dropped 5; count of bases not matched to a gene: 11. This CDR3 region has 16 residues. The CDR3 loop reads CASSSGGGQGQHEQYF. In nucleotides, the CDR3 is TGTGCCAGCAGTTCTGGGGGGGGACAGGGGCAACACGAGCAGTACTTC.

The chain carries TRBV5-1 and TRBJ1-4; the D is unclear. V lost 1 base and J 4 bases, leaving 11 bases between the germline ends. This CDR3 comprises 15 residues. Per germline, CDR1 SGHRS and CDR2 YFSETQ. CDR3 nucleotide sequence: TGCGCCAGCAGCTTGTCGGGAAGGCTTAATGAAAAACTGTTTTTT. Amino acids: CASSLSGRLNEKLFF.

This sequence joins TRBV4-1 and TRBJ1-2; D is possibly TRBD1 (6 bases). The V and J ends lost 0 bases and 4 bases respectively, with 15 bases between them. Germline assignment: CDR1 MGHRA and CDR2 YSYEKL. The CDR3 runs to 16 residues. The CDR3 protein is CASSQESGRGVYGYTF. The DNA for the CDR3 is TGCGCCAGCAGCCAAGAGAGCGGCAGGGGAGTCTATGGCTACACCTTC.

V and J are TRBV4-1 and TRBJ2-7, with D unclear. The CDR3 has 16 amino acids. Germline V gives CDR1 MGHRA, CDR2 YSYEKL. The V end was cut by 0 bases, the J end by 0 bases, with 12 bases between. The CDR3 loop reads CASSQDLAEISYEQYF. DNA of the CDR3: TGCGCCAGCAGCCAAGATCTGGCGGAAATCTCCTACGAGCAGTACTTC.

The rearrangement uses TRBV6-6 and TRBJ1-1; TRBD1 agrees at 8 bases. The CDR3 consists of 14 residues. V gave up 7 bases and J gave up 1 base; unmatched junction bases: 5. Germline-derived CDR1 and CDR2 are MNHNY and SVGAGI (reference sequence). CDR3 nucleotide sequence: TGTGCCAGCACCAGGGGGCGCGGGAACACTGAAGCTTTCTTT. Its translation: CASTRGRGNTEAFF.

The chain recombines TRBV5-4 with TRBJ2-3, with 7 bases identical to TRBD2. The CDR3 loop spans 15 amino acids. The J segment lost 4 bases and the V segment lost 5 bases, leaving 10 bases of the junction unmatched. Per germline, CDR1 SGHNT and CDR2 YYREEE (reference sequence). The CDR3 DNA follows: TGTGCCAGCAGTTATGGGGGAGGGAGCGCAGATACGCAGTATTTT. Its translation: CASSYGGGSADTQYF. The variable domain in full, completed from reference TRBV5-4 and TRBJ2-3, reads ETGVTQSPTHLIKTRGQQVTLRCSSQSGHNTVSWYQQALGQGPQFIFQYYREEENGRGNFPPRFSGLQFPNYSSELNVNALELDDSALYLCASSYGGGSADTQYFGPGTRLTVL.

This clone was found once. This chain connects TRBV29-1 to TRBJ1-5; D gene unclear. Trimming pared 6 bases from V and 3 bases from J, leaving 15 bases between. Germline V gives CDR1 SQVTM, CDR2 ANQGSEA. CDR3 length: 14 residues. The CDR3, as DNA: TGCAGCGTAAAGGCGGATACGGACAATCAGCCCCAGCATTTT. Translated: CSVKADTDNQPQHF.

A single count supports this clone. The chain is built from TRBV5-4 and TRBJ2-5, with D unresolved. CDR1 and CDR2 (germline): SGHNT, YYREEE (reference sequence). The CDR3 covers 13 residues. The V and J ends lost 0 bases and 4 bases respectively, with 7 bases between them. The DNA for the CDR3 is TGTGCCAGCAGCTTGGTTGAGAGAGAGACCCAGTACTTC. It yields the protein CASSLVERETQYF.